The 11 T cell receptor beta chains below were found in one sample sequenced in a study of blood T cell repertoires in COVID-19. Assay: immunoSEQ multiplex PCR; the TCRdb copy retains only in-frame clones and omits some. Here the sample spans roughly 68,000 clones, roughly nine tenths being singletons. Specimen: peripheral blood. These receptors originate from a woman aged 50 to 60 with active COVID-19.

The chain recombines TRBV30 with TRBJ1-2, with 12 bases lining up with TRBD1. CDR1 is GTSNPN and CDR2 is SVGIG in the germline V gene (reference sequence). The CDR3 consists of 15 residues. V shed 1 base, J shed 4 bases, and the junction held 4 bases outside the gene matches. CDR3 amino acids: CAWSAGTGGIYGYTF. CDR3 nucleotide sequence: TGTGCCTGGAGTGCGGGGACAGGGGGCATCTATGGCTACACCTTC.

The chain carries TRBV7-2 and TRBJ2-3; 13 positions agree with TRBD2. V lost 2 bases, J lost 7 bases, and 9 bases stayed unmatched. The CDR3 is 17 amino acids. Per the germline V gene, CDR1 is SGHTA and CDR2 is FQGNSA. CDR3 sequence (DNA): TGTGCCAGCAGCTTAATCCGGACTAGCGGGAGTATGAATACGCAGTATTTT. Protein sequence: CASSLIRTSGSMNTQYF.

The rearrangement links TRBV30 to TRBJ2-1, with TRBD2 matching 14 bases. The CDR3 is 17 amino acids. The germline V gene encodes CDR1 GTSNPN and CDR2 SVGIG (reference sequence). V lost 8 bases and J lost 3; bases outside the gene matches: 12. This chain's CDR3 is CAGAGTSGSLLYNEQFF. In DNA form, the CDR3 reads TGTGCCGGAGCCGGGACTAGCGGGAGTCTCCTCTACAATGAGCAGTTCTTC.

This clone appeared once. The genes are TRBV7-3 and TRBJ2-3, with 8 positions matching TRBD2. J gave up 4 bases and V 5 bases, and 5 bases lay outside the gene matches. The CDR3 runs to 14 residues. CDR1 and CDR2 from the germline V gene are SGHTA and FQGTGA. The CDR3 loop is CASSPGLAADTQYF. The DNA for the CDR3 is TGTGCCAGCAGCCCAGGACTAGCCGCAGATACGCAGTATTTT.

This clone occurred once. J is TRBJ1-1 and V is TRBV29-1; TRBD1 matches 10 bases. V lost 7 bases and J lost 5; bases outside the gene matches: 4. The V gene's germline CDR1 is SQVTM and CDR2 ANQGSEA. CDR3 length: 12 residues. The CDR3 DNA is TGCAGCGGGGGACAGGGGAAGACTGAAGCTTTCTTT. It encodes CSGGQGKTEAFF. The full variable domain, rest sourced from reference TRBV29-1 and TRBJ1-1, is SAVISQKPSRDICQRGTSLTIQCQVDSQVTMMFWYRQQPGQSLTLIATANQGSEATYESGFVIDKFPISRPNLTFSTLTVSNMSPEDSSIYLCSGGQGKTEAFFGQGTRLTVV.

The chain joins TRBV27 to TRBJ1-2; 8 bases fit TRBD1. J gave up 3 bases and V 7 bases, and 4 bases lay outside the gene matches. This CDR3 spans 13 amino acids. Germline V CDR1 and CDR2: MNHEY, SMNVEV (reference sequence). CDR3: CASTSDRDYGYTF. Here the CDR3 DNA reads TGTGCCAGCACCTCGGACAGGGACTATGGCTACACCTTC.

This clone has just a few counts. The chain is built from TRBV5-4 and TRBJ2-7, with a possible D match to TRBD1 (5 bases). From germline, CDR1 is SGHNT and CDR2 YYREEE (reference sequence). Trimming pared 2 bases from V and 1 base from J, leaving 13 bases between. The CDR3 consists of 15 residues. The CDR3 DNA is TGTGCCAGCAGCTTCATAGGGGATCCGTCCTACGAGCAGTACTTC. This translates into CASSFIGDPSYEQYF.

Only a few counts were recorded for this clone. The V and J genes are TRBV7-8 and TRBJ2-7; D is possibly TRBD2 (5 bases). Germline CDR1 and CDR2: SGHVS and FQNEAQ. Trimming stripped 4 bases from V and 2 bases from J, with 15 bases between. This CDR3 has 15 residues. The CDR3 protein is CASSSYSLRAYEQYF. Here the CDR3 DNA reads TGTGCCAGCAGCTCTTACTCCTTGAGGGCCTACGAGCAGTACTTC.

CDR3 DNA: TGTGCCAGCTCACCGATAGCGGGAGGGTCCAATGAGCAGTTCTTC. Protein: CASSPIAGGSNEQFF. V and J are TRBV18 and TRBJ2-1, with TRBD2 identical over 11 bases. Trimming cost V 3 bases and J 6 bases; bases outside gene matches: 4. The CDR3 covers 15 residues. The germline V gene has CDR1 KGHSH and CDR2 LQKENI.

The chain has TRBV11-3 and TRBJ2-1, with 7 bases matching TRBD2. Germline CDR1 and CDR2: SGHNT and YENEEA. V lost 1 base and J lost 2; bases outside the gene matches: 2. This CDR3 contains 15 residues. In DNA form, the CDR3 reads TGTGCCAGCAGCTTAGGGAGCGGGGCCTACAATGAGCAGTTCTTC. Protein product: CASSLGSGAYNEQFF.

The chain uses TRBV10-3 and TRBJ1-5; no firm D call. This CDR3 is 13 amino acids long. Germline lookup yields CDR1 ENHRY and CDR2 SYGVKD. Trimming left V 0 bases short and J 9 bases short, with 9 bases between. DNA of the CDR3: TGTGCCATCAGTGAGTCGGGAGGTCGGCCCCAGCATTTT. Translating gives CAISESGGRPQHF.